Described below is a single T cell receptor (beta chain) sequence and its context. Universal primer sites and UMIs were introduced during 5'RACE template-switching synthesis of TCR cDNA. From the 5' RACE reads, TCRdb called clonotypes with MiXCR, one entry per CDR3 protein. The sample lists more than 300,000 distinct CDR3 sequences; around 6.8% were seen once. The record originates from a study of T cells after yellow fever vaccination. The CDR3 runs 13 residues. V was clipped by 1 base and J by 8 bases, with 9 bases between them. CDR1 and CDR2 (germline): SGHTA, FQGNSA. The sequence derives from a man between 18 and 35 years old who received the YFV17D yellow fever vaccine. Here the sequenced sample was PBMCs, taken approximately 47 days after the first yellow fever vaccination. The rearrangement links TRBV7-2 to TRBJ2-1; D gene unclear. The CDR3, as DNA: TGTGCCAGCAGCTTAGTTCCCCCCGATGAGCAGTTCTTC. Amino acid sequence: CASSLVPPDEQFF.